Listed below are T cell receptor beta chains from one sample, sequenced in a study of cytomegalovirus exposure and HLA in healthy donors. The method was immunoSEQ multiplex PCR; TCRdb's version includes in-frame clones alone and lacks a portion of them. The sample holds over 150,000 clones; approximately 62% are singletons and the top ten take approximately 1.3%. The sample taken for sequencing was PBMCs. The receptors stem from a man aged 50-59 years in good health and CMV-seronegative. Each CDR3 is given with its conserved first and last residue.

>TRBV5-1
CASSAWAGSSYNEQFF
>TRBV19
CASNFGEAEAFF
>TRBV18
CAIARGMNTEAFF
>TRBV5-1
CASSLDGGIGEQYF
>TRBV6-4
CASRTQGQSTEAFF
>TRBV10-1
CASSEPCWDRGEKLFF
>TRBV7-7
CASSLSRTGELFF
>TRBV7-8
CASSLERNYGYTF
>TRBV6-5
CASSYRGSGANVLTF
>TRBV19
CASSTRQGSAEAFF
>TRBV2
CASSEAREETQYF
>TRBV7-2
CASSPWTGTPTYEQYF
>TRBV27
CASSSADRVRGYTF
>TRBV9
CASSVGSRRNTEAFF
>TRBV28
CASTQVQGWDTGELFF
>TRBV11-2
CASSPGGGFRYGYTF
>TRBV19
CASSSAGFDTEAFF
>TRBV27
CASKNTGEARQTQYF
>TRBV2
CASREGSQINYGYTF
>TRBV6-6
CASSSPRDQPQHF
>TRBV5-1
CASSLGAGGPNEQFF
>TRBV5-1
CASSPQDPNTEAFF
>TRBV7-9
CASSLWTTVDEQFF
>TRBV2
CASSEVRGLKETQYF
>TRBV7-9
CASSRENSPLHF
>TRBV7-2
CASSLRQPHYGYTF
>TRBV5-6
CASSWTGPNEKLFF
>TRBV5-1
CASSLGSSGGETQYF
>TRBV5-1
CASSGAASYEQYF
>TRBV7-9
CASSFGDRAVEKLFF
>TRBV4-3
CASSQAGQGLSGAGELFF
>TRBV18
CASSSREGAGTGELFF
>TRBV7-6
CASSLGLSGGAEEQYF
>TRBV5-1
CASSLGPTVSYEQYF
>TRBV5-8
CASSLTGAYYNEQFF
>TRBV4-1
CASSQDSRGSGNTIYF
>TRBV2
CASSAVRSYNEQFF
>TRBV27
CASSLQTSGADTQYF
>TRBV28
CASSSSGGIGTGELFF
>TRBV28
CASSLSRRGGTPLHF
>TRBV28
CASSFPDRGRDGYTF
>TRBV11-2
CASSTTGGAGSPLHF
>TRBV18
CASSPYAGPYTGELFF
>TRBV18
CASSPQRDRVGWVLTF
>TRBV5-4
CASSLAPAGGRNEQFF
>TRBV7-2
CASSPRRGNTDTQYF
>TRBV5-1
CASSLAAGGFSYNEQFF
>TRBV28
CASSSGGKDQPQHF
>TRBV7-9
CASSHGLTNTEAFF
>TRBV28
CASSPGQGGTGELFF
>TRBV5-1
CASREGGTNYGYTF
>TRBV5-1
CASSEYNEQFF
>TRBV6-5
CASSIGGSGGDTQYF